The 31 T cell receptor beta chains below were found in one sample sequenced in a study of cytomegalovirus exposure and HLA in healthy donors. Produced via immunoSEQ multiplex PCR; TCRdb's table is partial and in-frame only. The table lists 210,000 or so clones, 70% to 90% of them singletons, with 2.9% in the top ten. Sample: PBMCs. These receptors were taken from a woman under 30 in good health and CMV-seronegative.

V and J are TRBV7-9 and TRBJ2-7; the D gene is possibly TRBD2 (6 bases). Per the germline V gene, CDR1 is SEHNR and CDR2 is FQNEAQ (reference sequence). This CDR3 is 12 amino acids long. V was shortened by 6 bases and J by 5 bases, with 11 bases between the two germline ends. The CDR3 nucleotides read TGTGCCAGCAGGCGCGGGGTGGACGAGCAGTACTTC. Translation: CASRRGVDEQYF.

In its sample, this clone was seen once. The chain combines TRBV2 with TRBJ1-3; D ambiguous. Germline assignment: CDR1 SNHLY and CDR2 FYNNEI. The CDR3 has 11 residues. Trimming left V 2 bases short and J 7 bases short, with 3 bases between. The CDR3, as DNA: TGTGCCAGCAGTGAACAGAACACCATATATTTT. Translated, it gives CASSEQNTIYF.

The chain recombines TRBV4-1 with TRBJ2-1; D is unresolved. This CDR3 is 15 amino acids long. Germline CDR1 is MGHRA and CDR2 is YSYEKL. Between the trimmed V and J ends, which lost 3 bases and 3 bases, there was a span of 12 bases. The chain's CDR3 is CASSHSLNIYNEQFF. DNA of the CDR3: TGCGCCAGCAGCCATTCCTTGAACATCTACAATGAGCAGTTCTTC.

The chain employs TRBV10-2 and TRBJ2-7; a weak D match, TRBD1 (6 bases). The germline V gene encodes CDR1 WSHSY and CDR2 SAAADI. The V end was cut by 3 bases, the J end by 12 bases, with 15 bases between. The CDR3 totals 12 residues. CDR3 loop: CASSEQGLGWYF. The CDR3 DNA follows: TGCGCCAGCAGTGAACAGGGCCTCGGCTGGTACTTC.

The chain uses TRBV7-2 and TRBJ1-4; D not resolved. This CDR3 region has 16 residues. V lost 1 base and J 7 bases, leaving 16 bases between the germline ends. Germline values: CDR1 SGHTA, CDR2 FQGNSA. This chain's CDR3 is CASSLGLLTSGEKLFF. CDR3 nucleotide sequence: TGTGCCAGCAGCTTAGGATTACTCACTTCGGGTGAAAAACTGTTTTTT.

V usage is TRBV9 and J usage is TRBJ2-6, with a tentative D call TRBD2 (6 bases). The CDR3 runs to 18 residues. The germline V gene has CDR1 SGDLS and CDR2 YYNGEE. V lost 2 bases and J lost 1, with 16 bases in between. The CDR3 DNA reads TGTGCCAGCAGCGTCTGGGGGGTACTATCTTCTGGGGCCAACGTCCTGACTTTC. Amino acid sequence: CASSVWGVLSSGANVLTF.

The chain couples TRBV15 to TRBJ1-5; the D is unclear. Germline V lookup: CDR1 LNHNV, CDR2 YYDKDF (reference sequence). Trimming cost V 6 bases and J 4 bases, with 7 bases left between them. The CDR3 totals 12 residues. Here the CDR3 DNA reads TGTGCCACCAGGGGAGGGAATCAGCCCCAGCATTTT. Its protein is CATRGGNQPQHF.

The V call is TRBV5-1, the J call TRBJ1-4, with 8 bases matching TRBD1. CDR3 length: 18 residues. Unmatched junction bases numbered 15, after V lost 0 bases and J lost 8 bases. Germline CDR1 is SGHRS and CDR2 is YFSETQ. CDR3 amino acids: CASSLGILVGQGKEKLFF. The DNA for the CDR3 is TGCGCCAGCAGCTTGGGGATTCTTGTAGGACAGGGTAAAGAAAAACTGTTTTTT.

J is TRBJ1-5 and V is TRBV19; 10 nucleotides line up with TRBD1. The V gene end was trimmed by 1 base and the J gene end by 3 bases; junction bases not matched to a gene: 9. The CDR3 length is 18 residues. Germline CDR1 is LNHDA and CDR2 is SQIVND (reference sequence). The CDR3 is CASSIGPRDRGYNQPQHF. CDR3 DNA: TGTGCCAGTAGTATAGGCCCCCGGGACAGGGGATACAATCAGCCCCAGCATTTT.

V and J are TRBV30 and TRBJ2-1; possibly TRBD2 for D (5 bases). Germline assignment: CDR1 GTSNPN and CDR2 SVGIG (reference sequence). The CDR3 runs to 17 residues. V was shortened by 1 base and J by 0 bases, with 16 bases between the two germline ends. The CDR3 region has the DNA TGTGCCTGGAGTGCCGCCCGCGGGCCTAGCTCCTACAATGAGCAGTTCTTC. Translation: CAWSAARGPSSYNEQFF.

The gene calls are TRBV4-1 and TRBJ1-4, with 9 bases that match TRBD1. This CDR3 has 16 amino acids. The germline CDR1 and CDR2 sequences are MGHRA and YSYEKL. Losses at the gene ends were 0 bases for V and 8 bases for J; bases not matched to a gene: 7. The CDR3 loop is CASSQDHSGQGEKLFF. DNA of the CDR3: TGCGCCAGCAGCCAAGATCATTCGGGACAGGGCGAAAAACTGTTTTTT.

CDR3 sequence reads: CASSEALTDYEQYF. The CDR3 bases are TGTGCCAGCAGTGAAGCGCTGACAGACTACGAGCAGTACTTC. This rearrangement joins TRBV6-1 to TRBJ2-7; possible D gene TRBD1, 5 bases. CDR3 length: 14 residues. V lost 0 bases, J lost 3 bases, and 9 bases lay in between. CDR1 and CDR2 (germline): MNHNS, SASEGT.

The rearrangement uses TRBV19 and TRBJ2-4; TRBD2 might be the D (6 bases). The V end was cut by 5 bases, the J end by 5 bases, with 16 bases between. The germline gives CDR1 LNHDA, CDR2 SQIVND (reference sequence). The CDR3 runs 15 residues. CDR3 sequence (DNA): TGTGCCAGTAGTGTCTGGGTCGGAGGGCAAAACATTCAGTACTTC. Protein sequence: CASSVWVGGQNIQYF.

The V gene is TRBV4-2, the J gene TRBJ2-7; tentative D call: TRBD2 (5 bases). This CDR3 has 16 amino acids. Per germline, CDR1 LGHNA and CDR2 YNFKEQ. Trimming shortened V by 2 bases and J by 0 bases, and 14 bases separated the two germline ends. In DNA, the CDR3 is TGTGCCAGCAGCCAAACCGGGCGGGTAAGCTCCTACGAGCAGTACTTC. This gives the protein CASSQTGRVSSYEQYF.

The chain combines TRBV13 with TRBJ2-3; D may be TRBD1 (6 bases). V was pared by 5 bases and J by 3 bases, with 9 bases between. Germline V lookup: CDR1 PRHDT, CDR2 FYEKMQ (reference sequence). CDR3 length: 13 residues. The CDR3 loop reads CASSGQSTDTQYF. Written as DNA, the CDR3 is TGTGCCAGCAGCGGACAGTCTACAGATACGCAGTATTTT.

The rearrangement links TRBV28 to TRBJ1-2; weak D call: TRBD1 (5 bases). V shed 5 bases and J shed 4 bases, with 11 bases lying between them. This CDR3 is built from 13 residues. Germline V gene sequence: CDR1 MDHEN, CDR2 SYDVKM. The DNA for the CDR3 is TGTGCCAGCAGTCTCGACAGTTTCTATGGCTACACCTTC. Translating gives CASSLDSFYGYTF.

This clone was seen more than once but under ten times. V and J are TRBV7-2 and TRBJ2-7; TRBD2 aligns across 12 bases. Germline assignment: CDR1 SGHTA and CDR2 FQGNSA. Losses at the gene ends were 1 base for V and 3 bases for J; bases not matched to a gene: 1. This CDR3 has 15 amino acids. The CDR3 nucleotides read TGTGCCAGCAGCTTAGTACTAGCGGGAGGCTACGAGCAGTACTTC. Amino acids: CASSLVLAGGYEQYF.

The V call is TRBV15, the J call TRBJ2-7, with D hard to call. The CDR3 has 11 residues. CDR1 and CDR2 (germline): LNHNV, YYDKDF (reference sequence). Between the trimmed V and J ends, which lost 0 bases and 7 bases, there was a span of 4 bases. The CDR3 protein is CATSRDREQYF. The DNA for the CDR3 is TGTGCCACCAGCAGAGATCGTGAGCAGTACTTC.

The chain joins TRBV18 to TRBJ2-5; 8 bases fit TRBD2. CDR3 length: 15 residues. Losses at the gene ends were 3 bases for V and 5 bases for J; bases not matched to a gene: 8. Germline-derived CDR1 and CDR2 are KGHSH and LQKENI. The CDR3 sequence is CASSPLGQRGETQYF. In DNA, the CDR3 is TGTGCCAGCTCACCCCTTGGACAGCGGGGGGAGACCCAGTACTTC. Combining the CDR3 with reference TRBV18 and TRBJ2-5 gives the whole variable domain NAGVMQNPRHLVRRRGQEARLRCSPMKGHSHVYWYRQLPEEGLKFMVYLQKENIIDESGMPKERFSAEFPKEGPSILRIQQVVRGDSAAYFCASSPLGQRGETQYFGPGTRLLVL.

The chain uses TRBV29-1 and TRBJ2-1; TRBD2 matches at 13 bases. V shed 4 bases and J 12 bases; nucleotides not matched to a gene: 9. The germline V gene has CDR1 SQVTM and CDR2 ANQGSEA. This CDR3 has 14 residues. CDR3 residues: CSVVIGLAGVAQFF. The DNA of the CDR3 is TGCAGCGTTGTAATCGGACTAGCGGGAGTTGCGCAGTTCTTC.

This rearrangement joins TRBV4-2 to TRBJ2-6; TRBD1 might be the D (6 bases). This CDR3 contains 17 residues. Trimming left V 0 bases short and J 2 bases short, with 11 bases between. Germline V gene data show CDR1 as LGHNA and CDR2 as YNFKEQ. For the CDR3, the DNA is TGTGCCAGCAGCCAAGACCCTGCAGGGGCTGGGGCCAACGTCCTGACTTTC. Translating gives CASSQDPAGAGANVLTF.

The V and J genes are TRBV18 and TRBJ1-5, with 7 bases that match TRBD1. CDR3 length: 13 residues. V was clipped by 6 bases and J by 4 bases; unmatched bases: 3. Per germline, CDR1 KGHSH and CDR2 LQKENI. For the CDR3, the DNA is TGTGCCAGCTCGACAGGGTTTAATCAGCCCCAGCATTTT. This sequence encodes CASSTGFNQPQHF.

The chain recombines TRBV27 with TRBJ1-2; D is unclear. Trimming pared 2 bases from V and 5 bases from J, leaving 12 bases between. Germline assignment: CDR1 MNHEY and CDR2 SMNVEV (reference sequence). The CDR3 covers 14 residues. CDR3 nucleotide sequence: TGTGCCAGCAGTTTAACCAACGCGGGATATGGCTACACCTTC. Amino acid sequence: CASSLTNAGYGYTF.

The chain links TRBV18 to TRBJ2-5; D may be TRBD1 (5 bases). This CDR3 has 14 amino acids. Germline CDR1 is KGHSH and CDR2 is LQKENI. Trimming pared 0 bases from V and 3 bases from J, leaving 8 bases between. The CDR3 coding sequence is TGTGCCAGCTCACCACCGACAGACGAAGAGACCCAGTACTTC. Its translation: CASSPPTDEETQYF.

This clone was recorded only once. CDR3 sequence reads: CASSRTGGKAHGYTF. DNA for the CDR3: TGTGCCAGCAGTCGAACAGGGGGCAAAGCTCATGGCTACACCTTC. This chain uses TRBV28 with TRBJ1-2; the match to TRBD1 covers 9 bases. CDR1 and CDR2 from the germline V gene are MDHEN and SYDVKM. The CDR3 has 15 amino acids. V was pared by 5 bases and J by 6 bases, with 10 bases of the junction left unmatched.

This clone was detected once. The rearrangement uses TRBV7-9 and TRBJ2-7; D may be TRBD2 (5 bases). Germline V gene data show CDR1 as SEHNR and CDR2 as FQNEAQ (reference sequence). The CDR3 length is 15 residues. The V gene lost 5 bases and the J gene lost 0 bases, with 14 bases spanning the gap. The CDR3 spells CASSGMLEVSYEQYF. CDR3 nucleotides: TGTGCCAGCAGCGGGATGTTGGAGGTCTCCTACGAGCAGTACTTC.

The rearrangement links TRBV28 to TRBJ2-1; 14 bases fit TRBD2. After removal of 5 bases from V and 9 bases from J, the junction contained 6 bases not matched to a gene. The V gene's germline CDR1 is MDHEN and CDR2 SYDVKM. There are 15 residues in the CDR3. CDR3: CASSPRLAGGFEQFF. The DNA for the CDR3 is TGTGCCAGCAGTCCCCGACTAGCGGGAGGGTTTGAGCAGTTCTTC.

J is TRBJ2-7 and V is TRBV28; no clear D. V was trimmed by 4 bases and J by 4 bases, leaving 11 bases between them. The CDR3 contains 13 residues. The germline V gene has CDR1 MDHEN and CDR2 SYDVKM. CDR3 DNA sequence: TGTGCCAGCAGTTCTACCGGAGCTTACGAGCAGTACTTC. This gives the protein CASSSTGAYEQYF.

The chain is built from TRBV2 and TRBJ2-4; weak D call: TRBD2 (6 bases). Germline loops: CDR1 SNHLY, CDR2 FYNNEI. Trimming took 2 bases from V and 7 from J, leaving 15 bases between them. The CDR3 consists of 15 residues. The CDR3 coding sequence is TGTGCCAGCAGTGAAAGACGGAGGGAGGTTAACATTCAGTACTTC. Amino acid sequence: CASSERRREVNIQYF.

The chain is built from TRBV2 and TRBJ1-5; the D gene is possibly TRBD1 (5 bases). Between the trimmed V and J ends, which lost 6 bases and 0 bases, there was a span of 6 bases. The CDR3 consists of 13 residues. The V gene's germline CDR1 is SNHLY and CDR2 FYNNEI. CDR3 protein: CASRTDSNQPQHF. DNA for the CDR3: TGTGCCAGCAGGACAGATAGCAATCAGCCCCAGCATTTT.

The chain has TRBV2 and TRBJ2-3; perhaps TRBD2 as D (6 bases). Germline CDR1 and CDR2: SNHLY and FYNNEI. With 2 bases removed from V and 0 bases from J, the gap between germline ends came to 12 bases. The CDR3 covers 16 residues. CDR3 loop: CASSELADPSTDTQYF. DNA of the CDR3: TGTGCCAGCAGTGAATTAGCGGACCCTAGCACAGATACGCAGTATTTT.